This T cell receptor beta chain was found in a study of blood T cells in healthy people across ages. It was with a sample-barcoded 5' primer and a J-beta primer mix that a second PCR of about 6 to 12 cycles was run. TCRdb used MiXCR to reprocess the 5' RACE reads, holding one entry per CDR3 protein. The data hold hundreds of thousands of distinct CDR3 sequences, with 58% observed a single time. The authors extracted at least 5 micrograms of total RNA per sample. The CDR3 runs 16 residues. V was trimmed by 3 bases and J by 3 bases, leaving 12 bases between them. The germline V gene has CDR1 SEHNR and CDR2 FQNEAQ (reference sequence).

This sequence was found in a man younger than 45 in good health. V usage is TRBV7-9 and J usage is TRBJ2-6; D possibly corresponds to TRBD1 (6 bases). What was sequenced was blood. DNA for the CDR3: TGTGCCAGCAGCTTGGGTCCAGGGGTTGGGGCCAACGTCCTGACTTTC. Translating gives CASSLGPGVGANVLTF.